This TCR beta chain was retrieved from a study of blood T cell repertoires in COVID-19. Authors' processing steps: Using reference gene primer amplification, nucleated cell counts were estimated. Generated by immunoSEQ multiplex PCR, the TCRdb table keeps only in-frame clones and is missing some. The D gene and trimming were derived from the DNA, and the V and J assignments and clone size from that table. The sample includes around 250,000 clones, approximately 88% of them seen just once. The source material was peripheral blood. This TCR was recovered from a woman in her forties who had recovered from COVID-19.

CDR3 bases: TGTGCCAGCAGCCATTGGACAGCGTATGGCTACACCTTC. Protein product: CASSHWTAYGYTF. The chain joins TRBV14 to TRBJ1-2; weak D call: TRBD1 (6 bases). With 3 bases removed from V and 5 bases from J, the gap between germline ends came to 10 bases. Germline V gene sequence: CDR1 SGHDN, CDR2 FVKESK. CDR3 length: 13 residues.